Presented here are 32 T cell receptor beta chains from one specimen sequenced in a study of T cell responses to AZD1222 COVID-19 vaccine (dated by TCRdb to about 2021). Sample time point, as interpreted from the label and publication: baseline before first vaccination. The library relied on the immunoSEQ multiplex PCR assay. TCRdb mirrors the immuneACCESS table, restricted to in-frame sequences. Some clones are absent from its copies; in checked studies, under half trace to an unresolved V gene, and the reason for the others is unknown. The sample contains some 120,000 clones, roughly 88% of them found a single time. About 9.8% of the sample goes to the ten largest clones. The specimen comprised peripheral blood, sampled on day 0 of AZD1222 vaccination. The receptors were sampled from an adult in good health.

V usage is TRBV12-3 or TRBV12-4 and J usage is TRBJ1-2; D ambiguous. The CDR3 has 13 residues. The V end was cut by 6 bases, the J end by 4 bases, with 12 bases between. CDR3 sequence (DNA): TGTGCCAGCAGCCGGGCGGAATCCTATGGCTACACCTTC. This translates into CASSRAESYGYTF.

J is TRBJ1-2 and V is TRBV19; 9 nucleotides match TRBD1. The CDR3 loop spans 14 amino acids. Germline CDR1 and CDR2: LNHDA and SQIVND (reference sequence). With 6 bases clipped from V and 8 bases from J, the junction kept 10 bases outside the gene matches. CDR3 protein: CASRTTGTGSGYTF. The CDR3 region has the DNA TGTGCCAGTAGGACTACCGGGACAGGGAGCGGCTACACCTTC.

As DNA, the CDR3 is TGTGCCAGCAGTTTAGGGATTGAAGCTTTCTTT. This translates into CASSLGIEAFF. The chain has TRBV12-3 or TRBV12-4 and TRBJ1-1; D gene unclear. This CDR3 is 11 amino acids long. Trimming took off 1 base at V and 7 bases at J, with 4 bases between the two ends.

The V call is TRBV29-1, the J call TRBJ2-5; 10 nucleotides line up with TRBD2. V was clipped by 6 bases and J by 4 bases; unmatched bases: 2. This CDR3 has 12 residues. Germline V gives CDR1 SQVTM, CDR2 ANQGSEA. DNA for the CDR3: TGCAGCGTAAAGCGGGGGGGAGAGACCCAGTACTTC. Translating it yields CSVKRGGETQYF.

This chain links TRBV13 with TRBJ1-3; weak D call: TRBD1 (6 bases). The CDR3 runs to 16 residues. V lost 5 bases, J lost 8 bases, and 22 bases lay in between. The germline V gene encodes CDR1 PRHDT and CDR2 FYEKMQ (reference sequence). The CDR3 nucleotides read TGTGCCAGCAGCCCAACCGGGACACTCAGACCCGACACCATATATTTT. Residues: CASSPTGTLRPDTIYF.

The CDR3 loop is CASSQEFGGGTAEQYF. CDR3 DNA: TGTGCCAGCAGCCAAGAATTTGGCGGGGGGACAGCTGAGCAGTACTTC. The chain joins TRBV3-1 (or the pseudogene TRBV3-2) to TRBJ2-7, with D perhaps matching TRBD2 (8 bases). This CDR3 region has 16 residues. The germline CDR1 and CDR2 sequences are LGHDT and YNNKEL (reference sequence). The germline V and J ends were trimmed by 0 bases and 7 bases, with 19 bases remaining between them.

The chain joins TRBV4-3 to TRBJ1-1, with D unclear. The CDR3 is 16 residues long. V was pared by 4 bases and J by 0 bases, with 15 bases between. CDR1 and CDR2 (germline): LGHNA, YSLEER. CDR3 residues: CASSPSLGVMNTEAFF. DNA for the CDR3: TGCGCCAGCAGCCCGTCCTTGGGCGTAATGAACACTGAAGCTTTCTTT.

The V gene is TRBV27, the J gene TRBJ1-3, with D uncertain. V lost 0 bases, J lost 3 bases, and 9 bases lay in between. The germline V gene has CDR1 MNHEY and CDR2 SMNVEV (reference sequence). The CDR3 consists of 15 residues. The CDR3 sequence is CASSLSRLSGNTIYF. The CDR3 DNA reads as TGTGCCAGCAGTTTATCGCGCTTAAGTGGAAACACCATATATTTT.

For this clone: Distinct nucleotide sequences in the sample also encode this CDR3. The chain is built from TRBV24-1 and TRBJ1-5, with D unclear. V lost 0 bases to trimming and J lost 4 bases, with 6 bases between them. The CDR3 loop spans 14 amino acids. CDR1 KGHDR and CDR2 SFDVKD come from the germline V gene. The chain's CDR3 is CATSDLGRNQPQHF. CDR3 coding DNA: TGTGCCACCAGTGATTTGGGCAGGAATCAGCCCCAGCATTTT.

Concerning this clone itself: One junction end does not reproduce the germline sequence, and a read error may be involved. The rearrangement links TRBV7-2 to TRBJ2-1; 7 bases fit TRBD2. The CDR3 is 15 amino acids. In germline, CDR1 is SGHTA, CDR2 FQGNSA. The CDR3 loop reads CASSLAVNSYNEQFF. The CDR3, as DNA: TGTGCCAGCAGCCTAGCGGTTAACTCCTACAATGAGCAGTTCTTC.

The V call is TRBV7-3, the J call TRBJ2-6; no firm D call. The V and J ends lost 7 bases and 1 base respectively, with 29 bases between them. This CDR3 spans 21 amino acids. In germline, CDR1 is SGHTA, CDR2 FQGTGA. CDR3 sequence: CASTLSPREKPPRSGANVLTF. The CDR3 nucleotides read TGTGCCAGCACCCTTTCCCCTAGGGAAAAACCCCCCAGATCTGGGGCCAACGTCCTGACTTTC.

The chain joins TRBV9 to TRBJ2-3, with unresolved D. Trimming removed 3 bases from V and 0 bases from J, with 8 bases in between. The germline V gene has CDR1 SGDLS and CDR2 YYNGEE. There are 14 residues in the CDR3. The CDR3 bases are TGTGCCAGCAGCGCCGATGGGAGCACAGATACGCAGTATTTT. Translation gives CASSADGSTDTQYF.

This sequence joins TRBV11-2 and TRBJ2-1; TRBD1 aligns across 7 bases. Germline CDR1 is SGHAT and CDR2 is FQNNGV. CDR3 length: 14 residues. The ends lost 9 bases at V and 0 bases at J; junction bases unmatched: 5. The CDR3 bases are TGTGCCAGTGAGAGGGGGCACTCCTACAATGAGCAGTTCTTC. Translating it yields CASERGHSYNEQFF.

The V and J genes are TRBV7-9 and TRBJ2-1, with D maybe TRBD2 (6 bases). CDR3 length: 14 amino acids. The germline V gene encodes CDR1 SEHNR and CDR2 FQNEAQ (reference sequence). Trimming pared 1 base from V and 4 bases from J, leaving 8 bases between. The CDR3 bases are TGTGCCAGCAGCTTAGGCCGGGGGTACAATGAGCAGTTCTTC. This sequence encodes CASSLGRGYNEQFF.

This chain uses TRBV9 with TRBJ1-6, with a weak D call TRBD1 (5 bases). The CDR3 extends over 16 amino acids. CDR1 and CDR2 (germline): SGDLS, YYNGEE. The germline V and J ends were trimmed by 4 bases and 5 bases, with 16 bases remaining between them. The CDR3 is CASSRTYGRDNSPLHF. In DNA form, the CDR3 reads TGTGCCAGCAGCCGGACATATGGACGGGATAATTCACCCCTCCACTTT.

This chain links TRBV5-1 with TRBJ1-1, with a tentative D call TRBD1 (6 bases). Germline loops: CDR1 SGHRS, CDR2 YFSETQ. The CDR3 is 14 amino acids. The V and J ends lost 1 base and 4 bases respectively, with 11 bases between them. The CDR3 spells CASSLSTGTTEAFF. In DNA, the CDR3 is TGCGCCAGCAGCTTGTCAACAGGGACCACTGAAGCTTTCTTT.

The rearrangement links TRBV7-2 to TRBJ1-2; D is undetermined. V dropped 4 bases and J dropped 3 bases, with 15 bases sitting between them. Per germline, CDR1 SGHTA and CDR2 FQGNSA. CDR3 length equals 15 residues. This CDR3 is CASSWAAGSYYGYTF. In DNA form, the CDR3 reads TGTGCCAGCAGCTGGGCGGCTGGGTCGTACTATGGCTACACCTTC.

The chain combines TRBV11-3 with TRBJ1-1, with no clear D. The germline CDR1 and CDR2 sequences are SGHNT and YENEEA. V was clipped by 2 bases and J by 3 bases, with 7 bases between them. This CDR3 is 13 amino acids long. The CDR3 DNA sequence: TGTGCCAGCAGCTTACGGGAGGACACTGAAGCTTTCTTT. Translating it yields CASSLREDTEAFF.

This clone was observed once. The chain uses TRBV27 and TRBJ2-1; 10 nucleotides agree with TRBD1. J gave up 6 bases and V 6 bases, and 11 bases lay outside the gene matches. CDR3 length: 16 amino acids. From germline, CDR1 is MNHEY and CDR2 SMNVEV (reference sequence). CDR3 residues: CASSPLGDRGSNEQFF. CDR3 sequence (DNA): TGTGCCAGCAGCCCCCTGGGGGACAGGGGAAGCAATGAGCAGTTCTTC.

The chain uses TRBV28 and TRBJ1-4, with D possibly being TRBD1 (5 bases). V shed 1 base and J shed 5 bases, with 11 bases lying between them. The CDR3 totals 15 residues. Germline CDR1 is MDHEN and CDR2 is SYDVKM. CDR3 sequence (DNA): TGTGCCAGCAGTTTATTAGGGGCGCGAAATGAAAAACTGTTTTTT. Translated, it gives CASSLLGARNEKLFF.

V and J are TRBV30 and TRBJ2-1, with D perhaps matching TRBD1 (6 bases). Germline lookup yields CDR1 GTSNPN and CDR2 SVGIG (reference sequence). Deletions cut 4 bases from V and 3 bases from J, with 13 bases between. This CDR3 spans 14 amino acids. The CDR3 protein is CAWNSGTLYNEQFF. The CDR3 nucleotides are TGTGCCTGGAACTCCGGGACACTCTACAATGAGCAGTTCTTC. Full variable domain (missing parts from reference TRBV30 and TRBJ2-1): SQTIHQWPATLVQPVGSPLSLECTVEGTSNPNLYWYRQAAGRGLQLLFYSVGIGQISSEVPQNLSASRPQDRQFILSSKKLLLSDSGFYLCAWNSGTLYNEQFFGPGTRLTVL.

The sample holds one count of this clone. The chain joins TRBV9 to TRBJ1-6, with 7 bases fitting TRBD1. The germline V gene has CDR1 SGDLS and CDR2 YYNGEE. The CDR3 is 15 amino acids. V dropped 2 bases and J dropped 6; count of bases not matched to a gene: 5. CDR3 nucleotides: TGTGCCAGCAGCGTGGGCGACAGGGCTAATTCACCCCTCCACTTT. Its protein is CASSVGDRANSPLHF.

V usage is TRBV7-9 and J usage is TRBJ1-1, with TRBD1 matching 7 bases. V lost 5 bases and J lost 7; bases outside the gene matches: 7. The CDR3 extends over 13 amino acids. Germline V gene sequence: CDR1 SEHNR, CDR2 FQNEAQ (reference sequence). In DNA form, the CDR3 reads TGTGCCAGCAGCGGCAGGGGGTTGGGTGAAGCTTTCTTT. Its protein product is CASSGRGLGEAFF.

This clone turned up a few times. V gene TRBV19 combines with J gene TRBJ2-3; D possibly corresponds to TRBD1 (6 bases). V lost 3 bases and J lost 6, with 19 bases in between. The CDR3 is 16 residues long. Germline V CDR1 and CDR2: LNHDA, SQIVND (reference sequence). CDR3 bases: TGTGCCAGTAGTATCCAGGGGAACAGACCTGGGGATACGCAGTATTTT. This translates into CASSIQGNRPGDTQYF.

This chain connects TRBV7-9 to TRBJ2-1, with a tentative D call TRBD2 (5 bases). The germline CDR1 and CDR2 sequences are SEHNR and FQNEAQ (reference sequence). V was cut by 2 bases and J by 10 bases, with 9 bases left in between. CDR3 length: 12 residues. The CDR3 is CASSLLQREQFF. The DNA for the CDR3 is TGTGCCAGCAGCTTACTTCAGCGGGAGCAGTTCTTC.

This clone has a single count. The V gene is TRBV25-1, the J gene TRBJ2-7; D remains unclear. This CDR3 has 12 amino acids. The germline V and J ends were trimmed by 5 bases and 4 bases, with 9 bases remaining between them. The germline V gene has CDR1 MGHDK and CDR2 SYGVNS. This chain's CDR3 is CASSTFGYEQYF. CDR3 sequence (DNA): TGTGCCAGCAGTACCTTTGGGTACGAGCAGTACTTC.

V and J are TRBV19 and TRBJ2-7; 9 nucleotides align to TRBD1. The germline CDR1 and CDR2 sequences are LNHDA and SQIVND (reference sequence). The CDR3 sequence is 16 residues long. After removal of 3 bases from V and 4 bases from J, the junction contained 10 bases not matched to a gene. For the CDR3, the DNA is TGTGCCAGTAGTATGGGGACAGGGTCTGGTAAATACGAGCAGTACTTC. It is translated as CASSMGTGSGKYEQYF.

The rearrangement uses TRBV7-9 and TRBJ2-7; 9 positions agree with TRBD1. Germline-derived CDR1 and CDR2 are SEHNR and FQNEAQ (reference sequence). This CDR3 spans 15 amino acids. V shed 0 bases, J shed 4 bases, and the junction held 4 bases outside the gene matches. In DNA form, the CDR3 reads TGTGCCAGCAGCTTAGCGGGACAGGGACCTTACGAGCAGTACTTC. It encodes CASSLAGQGPYEQYF. The full variable domain, its missing parts supplied by reference TRBV7-9 and TRBJ2-7, is DTGVSQNPRHKITKRGQNVTFRCDPISEHNRLYWYRQTLGQGPEFLTYFQNEAQLEKSRLLSDRFSAERPKGSFSTLEIQRTEQGDSAMYLCASSLAGQGPYEQYFGPGTRLTVT.

The chain uses TRBV7-9 and TRBJ2-1; D is unresolved. This CDR3 region has 12 residues. From germline, CDR1 is SEHNR and CDR2 FQNEAQ (reference sequence). The germline V and J ends were trimmed by 4 bases and 10 bases, with 11 bases remaining between them. CDR3 DNA: TGTGCCAGCAGCTCCGGTTTCATGGAGCAGTTCTTC. Protein product: CASSSGFMEQFF.

This chain connects TRBV3-1 (or the pseudogene TRBV3-2) to TRBJ2-7; D perhaps matches TRBD1 (5 bases). The CDR3 consists of 13 residues. The germline gives CDR1 LGHDT, CDR2 YNNKEL (reference sequence). V lost 3 bases and J 6 bases, leaving 12 bases between the germline ends. The CDR3 reads CASSQRQSGEQYF. The DNA for the CDR3 is TGTGCCAGCAGCCAGCGACAGTCGGGCGAGCAGTACTTC.

The chain combines TRBV28 with TRBJ1-1; D call uncertain. V was clipped by 4 bases and J by 8 bases, with 8 bases between them. The length of the CDR3 is 11 residues. CDR1 is MDHEN, CDR2 SYDVKM, per germline. CDR3 loop: CASSSLLEAFF. CDR3 in DNA: TGTGCCAGCAGTTCCCTCCTCGAAGCTTTCTTT.

The V gene is TRBV18, the J gene TRBJ2-2; 7 bases are a match to TRBD1. CDR3 size: 14 residues. Germline-derived CDR1 and CDR2 are KGHSH and LQKENI. V trimming: 8 bases; J trimming: 4 bases; junction bases outside the gene matches: 7. CDR3 sequence: CASTGTEVTGELFF. In nucleotides, the CDR3 is TGTGCCAGCACCGGGACAGAAGTCACCGGGGAGCTGTTTTTT.